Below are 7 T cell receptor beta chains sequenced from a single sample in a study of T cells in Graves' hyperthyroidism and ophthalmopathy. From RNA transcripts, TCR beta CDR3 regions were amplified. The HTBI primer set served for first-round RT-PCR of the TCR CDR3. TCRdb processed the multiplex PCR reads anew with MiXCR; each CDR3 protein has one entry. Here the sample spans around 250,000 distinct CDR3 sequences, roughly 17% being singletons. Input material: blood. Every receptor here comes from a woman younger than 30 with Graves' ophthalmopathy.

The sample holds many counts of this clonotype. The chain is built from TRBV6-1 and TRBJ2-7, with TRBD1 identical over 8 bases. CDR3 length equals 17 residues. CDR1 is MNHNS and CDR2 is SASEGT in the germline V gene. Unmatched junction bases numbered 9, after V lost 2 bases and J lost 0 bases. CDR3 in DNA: TGTGCCAGCAGTGAACTTTTCTGGACAGGGAGCTCCTACGAGCAGTACTTC. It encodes CASSELFWTGSSYEQYF.

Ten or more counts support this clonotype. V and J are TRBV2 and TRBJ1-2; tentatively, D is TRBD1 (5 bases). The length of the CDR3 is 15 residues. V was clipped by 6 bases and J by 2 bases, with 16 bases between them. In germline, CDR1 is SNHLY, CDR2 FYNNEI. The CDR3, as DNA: TGTGCCAGCAGCCGGGACGCCCAACTAAACTATGGCTACACCTTC. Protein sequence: CASSRDAQLNYGYTF. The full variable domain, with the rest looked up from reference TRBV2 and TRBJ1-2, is EPEVTQTPSHQVTQMGQEVILRCVPISNHLYFYWYRQILGQKVEFLVSFYNNEISEKSEIFDDQFSVERPDGSNFTLKIRSTKLEDSAMYFCASSRDAQLNYGYTFGSGTRLTVV.

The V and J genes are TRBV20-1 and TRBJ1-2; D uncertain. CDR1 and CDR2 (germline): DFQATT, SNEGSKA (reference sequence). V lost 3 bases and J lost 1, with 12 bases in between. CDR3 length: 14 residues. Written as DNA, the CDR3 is TGCAGTGCTAGGGAAACACGCAATAACTATGGCTACACCTTC. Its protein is CSARETRNNYGYTF.

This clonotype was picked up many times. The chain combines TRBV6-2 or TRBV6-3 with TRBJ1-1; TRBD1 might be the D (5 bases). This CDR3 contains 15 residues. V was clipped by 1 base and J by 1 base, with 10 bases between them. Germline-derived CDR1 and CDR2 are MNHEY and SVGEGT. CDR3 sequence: CASSYLGVGNTEAFF. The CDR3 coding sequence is TGTGCCAGCAGTTACTTGGGGGTAGGGAACACTGAAGCTTTCTTT.

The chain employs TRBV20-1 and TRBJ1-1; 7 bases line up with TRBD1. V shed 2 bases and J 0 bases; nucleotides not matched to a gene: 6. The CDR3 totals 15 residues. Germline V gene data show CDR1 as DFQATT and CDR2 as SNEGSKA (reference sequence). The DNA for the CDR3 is TGCAGTGCTAGACGGACAGGTACCATGAACACTGAAGCTTTCTTT. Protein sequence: CSARRTGTMNTEAFF.

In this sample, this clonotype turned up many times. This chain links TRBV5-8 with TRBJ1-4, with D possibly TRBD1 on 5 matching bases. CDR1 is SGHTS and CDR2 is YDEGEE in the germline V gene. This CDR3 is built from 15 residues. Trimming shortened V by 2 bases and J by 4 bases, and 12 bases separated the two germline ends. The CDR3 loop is CASSFGGAGNEKLFF. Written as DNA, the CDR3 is TGTGCCAGCAGCTTTGGGGGAGCGGGTAATGAAAAACTGTTTTTT. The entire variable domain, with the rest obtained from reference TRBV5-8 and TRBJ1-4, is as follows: EAGVTQSPTHLIKTRGQQATLRCSPISGHTSVYWYQQALGLGLQFLLWYDEGEERNRGNFPPRFSGRQFPNYSSELNVNALELEDSALYLCASSFGGAGNEKLFFGSGTQLSVL.

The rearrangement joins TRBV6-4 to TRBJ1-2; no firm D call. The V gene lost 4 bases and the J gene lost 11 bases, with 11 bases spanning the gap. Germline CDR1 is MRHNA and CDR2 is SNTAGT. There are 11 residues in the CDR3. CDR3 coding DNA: TGTGCCAGCAGTGGGCCCTCCACATACACCTTC. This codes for CASSGPSTYTF.